The 21 T cell receptor beta chains reported below all come from one sample, sequenced in a study of blood T cell repertoires in COVID-19. Sequenced by immunoSEQ multiplex PCR; TCRdb stores in-frame clones only, minus some. There are fewer than 30,000 clones in the sample; about 91% occur only once, and less than 20% lies in the top ten. The sample taken for sequencing was peripheral blood. The receptors were gathered from a human donor with active COVID-19. The donor label of this sample is uncertain.

This clone was seen only once. One end of the junction is discordant with germline, which a read error may explain. The V call is TRBV7-7, the J call TRBJ2-3, with TRBD2 matching 11 bases. Germline assignment: CDR1 SSHAT and CDR2 FNYEAQ (reference sequence). CDR3 length: 18 amino acids. The CDR3 DNA follows: TGTGCTAGCAGCCAACGGGCTAGCGGGGGGACTTCCACAGATACGCAGTATTTT. It encodes CASSQRASGGTSTDTQYF.

CDR3 DNA sequence: TGTGCCAGTAGTTCCAGGACTAGCGGCGAGGGAGATACGCAGTATTTT. It translates to CASSSRTSGEGDTQYF. The chain is built from TRBV19 and TRBJ2-3; 10 bases are a match to TRBD2. This CDR3 comprises 16 residues. CDR1 and CDR2 (germline): LNHDA, SQIVND (reference sequence). V shed 5 bases and J 5 bases; nucleotides not matched to a gene: 10.

CDR3 sequence: CASRLGNRVADTQYF. CDR3 DNA: TGTGCAAGTCGCTTAGGAAACAGGGTTGCAGATACGCAGTATTTT. This sequence joins TRBV12-2 and TRBJ2-3; TRBD1, the table's D call, was not compared with the DNA. TRBV12-2 constitutes a pseudogene. The CDR3 has 15 residues.

The genes are TRBV18 and TRBJ2-3; 14 nucleotides agree with TRBD2. J gave up 5 bases and V 2 bases, and 9 bases lay outside the gene matches. Germline CDR1 reads KGHSH; CDR2 reads LQKENI. The CDR3 has 18 amino acids. CDR3 amino acids: CASSPILTSGGAKDTQYF. CDR3 nucleotides: TGTGCCAGCTCACCAATCTTGACTAGCGGGGGGGCAAAAGATACGCAGTATTTT. Full variable domain (rest looked up from reference TRBV18 and TRBJ2-3): NAGVMQNPRHLVRRRGQEARLRCSPMKGHSHVYWYRQLPEEGLKFMVYLQKENIIDESGMPKERFSAEFPKEGPSILRIQQVVRGDSAAYFCASSPILTSGGAKDTQYFGPGTRLTVL.

The V and J genes are TRBV6-5 and TRBJ1-2, with unresolved D. V was trimmed by 6 bases and J by 2 bases, leaving 13 bases between them. Germline V CDR1 and CDR2: MNHEY, SVGAGI. This CDR3 has 14 amino acids. In nucleotides, the CDR3 is TGTGCCAGCAGGGGCCGGAGCGGCAACTATGGCTACACCTTC. Translated: CASRGRSGNYGYTF.

The V call is TRBV5-1, the J call TRBJ1-1, with a tentative D call TRBD1 (5 bases). Germline-derived CDR1 and CDR2 are SGHRS and YFSETQ. Between the trimmed V and J ends, which lost 0 bases and 0 bases, there was a span of 9 bases. The CDR3 covers 15 residues. The CDR3 here is CASSLEAGVNTEAFF. Here the CDR3 DNA reads TGCGCCAGCAGCTTGGAAGCGGGGGTGAACACTGAAGCTTTCTTT.

For the CDR3, the DNA is TGTGCCAGCAGCCCATACGACAGGATGTTCTACGAGCAGTACTTC. It specifies CASSPYDRMFYEQYF. V gene TRBV7-9 combines with J gene TRBJ2-7; possibly TRBD1 for D (6 bases). Germline V CDR1 and CDR2: SEHNR, FQNEAQ (reference sequence). The CDR3 covers 15 residues. Trimming removed 5 bases at V and 3 bases at J, with 17 bases between. The full variable domain, rest sourced from reference TRBV7-9 and TRBJ2-7, is DTGVSQNPRHKITKRGQNVTFRCDPISEHNRLYWYRQTLGQGPEFLTYFQNEAQLEKSRLLSDRFSAERPKGSFSTLEIQRTEQGDSAMYLCASSPYDRMFYEQYFGPGTRLTVT.

The chain has TRBV10-3 and TRBJ1-2, with 7 bases identical to TRBD1. The germline CDR1 and CDR2 sequences are ENHRY and SYGVKD. The CDR3 spans 16 residues. V was clipped by 4 bases and J by 5 bases; unmatched bases: 13. CDR3 in DNA: TGTGCCATCAGTGGGGAAGGGGGCTCCTTGGGTTATGGCTACACCTTC. Protein: CAISGEGGSLGYGYTF.

The table lists this clone with a few counts. The CDR3 nucleotides read TGCGCCAGCAGGGGGGGAGGAGGGACCTACGAGCAGTACTTC. Protein product: CASRGGGGTYEQYF. This rearrangement joins TRBV10-2 to TRBJ2-7, with D possibly matching TRBD2 (6 bases). V lost 6 bases and J 2 bases, leaving 14 bases between the germline ends. The CDR3 extends over 14 amino acids. Germline CDR1 WSHSY, CDR2 SAAADI.

As DNA, the CDR3 is TGTGCCAGCAGCTTAGCGGGAGGGCTTAACTACAATGAGCAGTTCTTC. This sequence encodes CASSLAGGLNYNEQFF. V is TRBV7-8 and J is TRBJ2-1; the match to TRBD2 covers 7 bases. Germline V gene lookup returns CDR1 SGHVS and CDR2 FQNEAQ. With V trimmed by 0 bases and J by 3 bases, 5 bases remained unmatched. The CDR3 is 16 amino acids.

This clone was seen more than once but under ten times. The rearrangement links TRBV18 to TRBJ2-5; 8 nucleotides line up with TRBD2. In germline, CDR1 is KGHSH, CDR2 LQKENI. J gave up 5 bases and V 2 bases, and 7 bases lay outside the gene matches. The CDR3 contains 15 residues. The chain's CDR3 is CASSPFPGGQETQYF. CDR3 nucleotide sequence: TGTGCCAGCTCACCATTCCCGGGAGGGCAGGAGACCCAGTACTTC.

The DNA for the CDR3 is TGTGCCATCAGTCAACTTGATGAAGCTTTCTTT. This gives the protein CAISQLDEAFF. The gene calls are TRBV10-3 and TRBJ1-1; D call uncertain. Germline assignment: CDR1 ENHRY and CDR2 SYGVKD. The V end lost 5 bases, the J end lost 7 bases, and 8 bases lay between the germline ends. The CDR3 has 11 residues.

This chain uses TRBV7-2 with TRBJ2-3, with TRBD1 as a possible D gene (5 bases). Germline V gene data show CDR1 as SGHTA and CDR2 as FQGNSA. The ends were cut back, 7 bases at V and 6 bases at J, with 20 bases in the middle. CDR3 length: 15 residues. The CDR3 sequence is CASNLGRTTGDTQYF. DNA of the CDR3: TGTGCCAGCAACTTGGGGCGGACAACTGGGGATACGCAGTATTTT.

This rearrangement joins TRBV12-5 to TRBJ2-2; D is perhaps TRBD1 (6 bases). This CDR3 is built from 15 residues. Germline CDR1 is LGHNT and CDR2 is FRNRAP. V shed 6 bases and J shed 0 bases, with 11 bases lying between them. CDR3 sequence (DNA): TGTGCTAGTGGAACAGGGACCGCGAACACCGGGGAGCTGTTTTTT. This translates into CASGTGTANTGELFF.

The chain recombines TRBV5-1 with TRBJ2-5, with 9 bases that match TRBD1. From germline, CDR1 is SGHRS and CDR2 YFSETQ. V dropped 0 bases and J dropped 1; count of bases not matched to a gene: 1. The length of the CDR3 is 15 residues. Written as DNA, the CDR3 is TGCGCCAGCAGCTTGGACAGGGGGCTCCAAGAGACCCAGTACTTC. This translates into CASSLDRGLQETQYF.

This clone was detected only a few times. The chain joins TRBV12-3 or TRBV12-4 to TRBJ1-6, with D hard to call. This CDR3 is built from 13 residues. V lost 3 bases and J 11 bases, leaving 11 bases between the germline ends. DNA for the CDR3: TGTGCCAGCAGTTTTAACATCGGGGCACCCCTCCACTTT. It yields the protein CASSFNIGAPLHF.

The chain combines TRBV6-2 or TRBV6-3 with TRBJ2-5; 9 bases map to TRBD1. The CDR3 loop spans 14 amino acids. Trimming cost V 4 bases and J 4 bases; bases outside gene matches: 4. Germline loops: CDR1 MNHEY, CDR2 SVGEGT. The CDR3 reads CASSSDRGSETQYF. As DNA, the CDR3 is TGTGCCAGCAGTTCCGACAGGGGGTCAGAGACCCAGTACTTC.

The chain uses TRBV6-5 and TRBJ2-3; TRBD1 matches 7 bases. This CDR3 comprises 14 residues. Per the germline V gene, CDR1 is MNHEY and CDR2 is SVGAGI. Losses at the gene ends were 8 bases for V and 3 bases for J; bases not matched to a gene: 8. The CDR3 DNA follows: TGTGCCAGCGGCGAGACAGGGAATACAGATACGCAGTATTTT. This translates into CASGETGNTDTQYF.

This clone was recorded only once. The chain links TRBV6-2 or TRBV6-3 to TRBJ2-1; 9 nucleotides line up with TRBD2. From germline, CDR1 is MNHEY and CDR2 SVGEGT. The CDR3 runs to 14 residues. The V and J ends lost 5 bases and 7 bases, in that order; junction bases with no gene match: 6. CDR3 sequence (DNA): TGTGCCAGCAGTCTAGGCGGGAGGGCAAATGAGCAGTTCTTC. Translating gives CASSLGGRANEQFF.

The chain carries TRBV20-1 and TRBJ2-7, with 8 bases identical to TRBD1. Trimming at V came to 7 bases and at J to 5 bases, leaving 4 bases not matched to a gene. The CDR3 covers 11 residues. CDR1 and CDR2 from the germline V gene are DFQATT and SNEGSKA (reference sequence). The CDR3, as DNA: TGCAGTGGGACAGGGTGGGACGAGCAGTACTTC. Encoded protein: CSGTGWDEQYF.

J is TRBJ2-5 and V is TRBV3-1 (or the pseudogene TRBV3-2), with 7 bases fitting TRBD2. CDR1 LGHDT and CDR2 YNNKEL come from the germline V gene (reference sequence). The CDR3 runs to 13 residues. The J segment lost 5 bases and the V segment lost 3 bases, leaving 3 bases of the junction unmatched. CDR3 nucleotide sequence: TGTGCCAGCAGCCAGGGGGGGACGGAGACCCAGTACTTC. This translates into CASSQGGTETQYF.